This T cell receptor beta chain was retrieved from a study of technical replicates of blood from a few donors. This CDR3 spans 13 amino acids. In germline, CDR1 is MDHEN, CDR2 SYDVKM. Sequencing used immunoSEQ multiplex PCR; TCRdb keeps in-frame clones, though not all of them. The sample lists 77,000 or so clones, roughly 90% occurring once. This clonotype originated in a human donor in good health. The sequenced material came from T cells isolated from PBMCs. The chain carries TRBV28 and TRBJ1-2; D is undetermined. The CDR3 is CAIFREAGYGYTF. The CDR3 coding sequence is TGTGCTATCTTTAGGGAGGCTGGCTATGGCTACACCTTC.